This record concerns one T cell receptor (beta chain) sequence. After removal of 0 bases from V and 6 bases from J, the junction contained 7 bases not matched to a gene. This CDR3 is built from 18 residues. The germline V gene encodes CDR1 SGHTS and CDR2 YDEGEE. Libraries were prepared by immunoSEQ multiplex PCR; TCRdb keeps only in-frame clonotypes and omits some of them. This table holds roughly 190,000 clones, around 87% found once. The data are from a study of blood T cell repertoires in COVID-19. Study in general: Some COVID-19 samples were acute and others convalescent; all came from the United States, Italy and Spain. T cells, B-cell-depleted T cells, or PBMCs supplied cDNA or gDNA.

The chain recombines TRBV5-8 with TRBJ2-2, with 14 bases identical to TRBD2. This TCR came from a man aged 18 to 30 with active or convalescent COVID-19. Source material: peripheral blood. The DNA for the CDR3 is TGTGCCAGCAGCTTGGGACTAGCGGGAGGGCTTAACGCCGGGGAGCTGTTTTTT. Its protein is CASSLGLAGGLNAGELFF.